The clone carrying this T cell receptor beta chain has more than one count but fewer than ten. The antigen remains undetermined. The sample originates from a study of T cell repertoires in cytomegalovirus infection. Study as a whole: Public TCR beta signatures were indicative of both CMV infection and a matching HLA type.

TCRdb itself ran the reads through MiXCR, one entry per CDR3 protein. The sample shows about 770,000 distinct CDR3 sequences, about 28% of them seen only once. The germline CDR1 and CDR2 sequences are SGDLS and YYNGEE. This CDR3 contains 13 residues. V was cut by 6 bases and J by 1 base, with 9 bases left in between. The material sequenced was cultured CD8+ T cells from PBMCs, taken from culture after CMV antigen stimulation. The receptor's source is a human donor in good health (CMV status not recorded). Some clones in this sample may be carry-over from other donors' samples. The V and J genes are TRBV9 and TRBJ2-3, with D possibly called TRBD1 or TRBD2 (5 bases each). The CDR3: CASNQGGTDTQYF. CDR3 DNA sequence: TGTGCCAGCAACCAGGGAGGCACAGATACGCAGTATTTT.